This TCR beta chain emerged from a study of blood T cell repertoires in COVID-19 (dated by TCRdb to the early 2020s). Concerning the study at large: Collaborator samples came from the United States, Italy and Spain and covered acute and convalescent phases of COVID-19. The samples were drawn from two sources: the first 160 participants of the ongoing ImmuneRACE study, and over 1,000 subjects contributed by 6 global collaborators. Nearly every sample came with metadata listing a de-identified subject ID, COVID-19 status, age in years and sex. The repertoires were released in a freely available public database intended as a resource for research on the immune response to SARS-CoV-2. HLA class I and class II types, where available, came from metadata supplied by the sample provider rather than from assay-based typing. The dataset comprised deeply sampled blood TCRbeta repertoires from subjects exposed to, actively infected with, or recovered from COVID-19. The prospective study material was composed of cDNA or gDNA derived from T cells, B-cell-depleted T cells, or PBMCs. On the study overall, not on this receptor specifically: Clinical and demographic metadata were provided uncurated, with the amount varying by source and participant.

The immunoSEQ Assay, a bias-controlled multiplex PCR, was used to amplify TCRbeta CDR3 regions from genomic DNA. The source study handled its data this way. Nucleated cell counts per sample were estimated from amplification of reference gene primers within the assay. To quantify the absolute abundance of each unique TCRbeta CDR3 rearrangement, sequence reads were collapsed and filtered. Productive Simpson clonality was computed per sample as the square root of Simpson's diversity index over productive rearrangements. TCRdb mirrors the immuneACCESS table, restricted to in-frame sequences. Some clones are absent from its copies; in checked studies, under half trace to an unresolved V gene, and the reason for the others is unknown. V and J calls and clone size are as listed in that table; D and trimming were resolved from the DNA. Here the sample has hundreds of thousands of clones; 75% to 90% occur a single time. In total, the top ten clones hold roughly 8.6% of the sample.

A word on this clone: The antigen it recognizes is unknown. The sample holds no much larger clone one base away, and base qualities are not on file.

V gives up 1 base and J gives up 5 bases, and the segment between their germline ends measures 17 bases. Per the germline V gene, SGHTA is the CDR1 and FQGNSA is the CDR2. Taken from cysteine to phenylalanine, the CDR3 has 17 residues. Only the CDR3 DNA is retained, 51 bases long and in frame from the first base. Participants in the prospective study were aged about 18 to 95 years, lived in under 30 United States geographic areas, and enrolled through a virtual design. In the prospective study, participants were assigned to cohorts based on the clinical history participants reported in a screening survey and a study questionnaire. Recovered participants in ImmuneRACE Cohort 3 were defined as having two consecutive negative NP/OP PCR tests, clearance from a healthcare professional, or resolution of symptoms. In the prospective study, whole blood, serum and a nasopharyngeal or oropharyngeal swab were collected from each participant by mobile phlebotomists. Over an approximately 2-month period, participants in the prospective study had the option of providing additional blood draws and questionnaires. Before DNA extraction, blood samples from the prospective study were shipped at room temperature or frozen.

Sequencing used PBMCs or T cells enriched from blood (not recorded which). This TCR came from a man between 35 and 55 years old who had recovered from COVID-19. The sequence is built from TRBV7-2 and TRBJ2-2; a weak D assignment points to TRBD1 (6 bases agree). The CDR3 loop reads CASSLGTGRPLTGELFF. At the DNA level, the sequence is TGTGCCAGCAGCTTAGGCACAGGGCGCCCATTAACCGGGGAGCTGTTTTTT.